This T cell receptor (beta chain) emerged from a study of glioma-infiltrating T cells. General study points: Non-neoplastic patients had below-expected tissue-blood divergence, while all gliomas exceeded expectation.

This CDR3 contains 13 residues. V was shortened by 8 bases and J by 6 bases, with 11 bases between the two germline ends. Germline loops: CDR1 SGHTA, CDR2 FQGTGA. Amplification of TCR alpha and beta CDR3 regions from RNA used iRepertoire nested multiplex PCR. Input was 100-400 ng of tissue mRNA or PBMC total RNA. TCRdb reprocessed the multiplex PCR reads via MiXCR and lists one record per CDR3 protein. There are 170,000 or so distinct CDR3 sequences in the sample; approximately 40% occur only once, and 4% to 6.5% lies in the top ten. With respect to this clonotype: As yet, its antigen is unknown.

This chain uses TRBV7-3 with TRBJ1-6; the D gene is possibly TRBD1 (5 bases). Sample: glioma tissue, nonneoplastic brain tissue, or PBMCs (not recorded which). This TCR was sampled from a human donor with low-grade glioma or glioblastoma, undergoing nonglioma brain surgery, or in good health (not recorded which). CDR3 region: CASGHGANSPLHF. The DNA for the CDR3 is TGTGCCAGCGGGCATGGGGCTAATTCACCCCTCCACTTT.